This T cell receptor beta chain was obtained from a study of shared clonotypes between healthy human individuals. Original handling: Junction-only sequences produced by ImmunoSEQ had no quality scores, so filtering differed. Assay: immunoSEQ multiplex PCR; the TCRdb copy retains only in-frame clones and omits some. The DNA gave D and trimming, while V, J and clone size come from that table. The sample records fewer than 500,000 clones, about 75% being singletons. The sample taken for sequencing was PBMCs. The TCR sequence derives from a woman aged 35 to 49 in good health. Some clones in this sample may be carry-over from other donors' samples.

CDR3: CASSLWGTGGVNTEAFF. DNA of the CDR3: TGTGCCAGCAGTTTATGGGGGACAGGGGGAGTTAACACTGAAGCTTTCTTT. The chain links TRBV28 to TRBJ1-1, with 11 bases that match TRBD1. V lost 0 bases, J lost 2 bases, and 5 bases stayed unmatched. The V gene's germline CDR1 is MDHEN and CDR2 SYDVKM. The CDR3 length is 17 residues.